This T cell receptor (beta chain) was retrieved from a study of cytomegalovirus exposure and HLA in healthy donors. Study results and caveats: Some V segments (TRBV6-2 and TRBV6-3 among them) were excluded as indistinguishable. A missense DCLRE1C variant was associated with V- and J-gene trimming of TCR beta chains in a later analysis, and an independent cohort replicated the association. Listed as cytomegalovirus-associated were 150 to 200 TCR beta chains.

CDR3 length: 17 residues. Germline-derived CDR1 and CDR2 are SGHRS and YFSETQ. V was pared by 6 bases and J by 3 bases, with 11 bases of the junction left unmatched. These donors, healthy bone marrow donors, were studied. In regard to this clone: The antigen is not known.

Primers for the PCR totalled 60 Vbeta and 13 Jbeta. The table came from immunoSEQ multiplex PCR; TCRdb's copy has only in-frame clones and leaves some out. The sample yields about 140,000 clones, 88% seen once. Sequencing was carried out using PBMCs. The clonotype comes from a woman in her 40s in good health and CMV-seronegative. The chain links TRBV5-1 to TRBJ2-2; TRBD2 aligns across 10 bases. The CDR3 sequence is CASTRTSGNIYTGELFF. CDR3 coding DNA: TGCGCCAGCACCCGGACTAGCGGAAACATTTACACCGGGGAGCTGTTTTTT. Using reference TRBV5-1 and TRBJ2-2 for the parts outside the CDR3, the full variable domain is KAGVTQTPRYLIKTRGQQVTLSCSPISGHRSVSWYQQTPGQGLQFLFEYFSETQRNKGNFPGRFSGRQFSNSRSEMNVSTLELGDSALYLCASTRTSGNIYTGELFFGEGSRLTVL.